This TCR beta chain was profiled in a study of T-cell reconstitution after alpha-beta-depleted transplantation in children. Preparing the TCRbeta library involved the use of unique molecular identifiers. TCRdb ran MiXCR on the PCR reads and lists one entry per CDR3 protein. The data hold 190,000 or so distinct CDR3 sequences, with less than 8% observed a single time. The CDR3 extends over 13 amino acids. Trimming took off 6 bases at V and 0 bases at J, with 3 bases between the two ends. Germline lookup yields CDR1 SGHVS and CDR2 FQNEAQ. This clonotype was picked up a small number of times. Sequenced material: PBMCs from the stem cell graft donor, taken from the stem cell graft. The receptor was derived from a human donor who donated a stem cell graft to a child with Wiskott-Aldrich syndrome. The V gene is TRBV7-8, the J gene TRBJ2-6; D is ambiguous. The CDR3: CASRDSGANVLTF. DNA of the CDR3: TGTGCCAGCAGGGACTCTGGGGCCAACGTCCTGACTTTC.